The 9 T cell receptor beta chains below were found in one sample sequenced in a study of blood T cell repertoires in COVID-19. The table came from immunoSEQ multiplex PCR; TCRdb's copy has only in-frame clones and leaves some out. Among a few hundred thousand clones listed, approximately 87% were seen once. Material for sequencing was PBMCs or T cells enriched from blood (not recorded which). The source is a middle-aged man in a cohort exposed to, infected with or recovered from COVID-19 (not recorded which).

CDR3 nucleotides: TGTGCCAGCTCACCAGGCAGGAACAATGAGCAGTTCTTC. Protein product: CASSPGRNNEQFF. The chain has TRBV18 and TRBJ2-1; no reliable D call. Germline values: CDR1 KGHSH, CDR2 LQKENI. The V end lost 2 bases, the J end lost 5 bases, and 7 bases lay between the germline ends. There are 13 residues in the CDR3. Complete variable domain (other parts from reference TRBV18 and TRBJ2-1): NAGVMQNPRHLVRRRGQEARLRCSPMKGHSHVYWYRQLPEEGLKFMVYLQKENIIDESGMPKERFSAEFPKEGPSILRIQQVVRGDSAAYFCASSPGRNNEQFFGPGTRLTVL.

This chain links TRBV18 with TRBJ1-1, with TRBD1 as a possible D gene (6 bases). V was trimmed by 5 bases and J by 0 bases, leaving 13 bases between them. Looked up from germline, CDR1 is KGHSH and CDR2 is LQKENI. This CDR3 is 15 amino acids long. The CDR3 region is CASSAYRTVNTEAFF. The CDR3 coding sequence is TGTGCCAGCTCAGCTTACCGGACAGTGAACACTGAAGCTTTCTTT.

The chain uses TRBV6-4 and TRBJ2-3; 8 bases line up with TRBD1. Looked up from germline, CDR1 is MRHNA and CDR2 is SNTAGT. This CDR3 region has 15 residues. Unmatched junction bases numbered 9, after V lost 6 bases and J lost 4 bases. The CDR3 reads CASSRSGTGSDTQYF. DNA of the CDR3: TGTGCCAGCAGCCGATCCGGGACAGGTTCAGATACGCAGTATTTT.

The V call is TRBV24-1, the J call TRBJ2-1, with TRBD2 matching 8 bases. The CDR3 extends over 12 amino acids. The V and J ends lost 4 bases and 12 bases, in that order; junction bases with no gene match: 4. Looked up from germline, CDR1 is KGHDR and CDR2 is SFDVKD. The CDR3 loop reads CATSDSGTRQFF. CDR3 in DNA: TGTGCCACCAGTGACTCCGGGACTAGGCAGTTCTTC.

This clone was seen a single time. The chain links TRBV9 to TRBJ1-2; 7 bases are a match to TRBD1. The CDR3 has 14 amino acids. Trimming at V came to 4 bases and at J to 0 bases, leaving 3 bases not matched to a gene. CDR1 and CDR2 from the germline V gene are SGDLS and YYNGEE. CDR3 in DNA: TGTGCCAGCAGCATGGGACAGACTAACTATGGCTACACCTTC. It encodes CASSMGQTNYGYTF.

This chain joins TRBV5-4 and TRBJ2-3, with unresolved D. The CDR3 covers 14 residues. From germline, CDR1 is SGHNT and CDR2 YYREEE (reference sequence). V lost 7 bases and J lost 2, with 14 bases in between. The CDR3 bases are TGTGCCAGCCAGAGCGTTGGTTCCACAGATACGCAGTATTTT. It yields the protein CASQSVGSTDTQYF.

This sequence joins TRBV7-2 and TRBJ1-3; D is possibly TRBD1 (6 bases). The length of the CDR3 is 14 residues. The V end was cut by 7 bases, the J end by 3 bases, with 13 bases between. Germline CDR1 reads SGHTA; CDR2 reads FQGNSA. CDR3 nucleotide sequence: TGTGCCAGCAAAACAGGGCCGAGTGGAAACACCATATATTTT. Amino acid sequence: CASKTGPSGNTIYF.

This clone was counted once. J is TRBJ2-7 and V is TRBV27, with a tentative D call TRBD1 (6 bases). V was pared by 6 bases and J by 1 base, with 13 bases between. The CDR3 is made up of 14 amino acids. The germline gives CDR1 MNHEY, CDR2 SMNVEV (reference sequence). The CDR3 nucleotides read TGTGCCAGCAGCCCCCAGGGGTTGTCCTACGAGCAGTACTTC. Translation: CASSPQGLSYEQYF.

This chain joins TRBV18 and TRBJ2-2; TRBD1 matches at 10 bases. In germline, CDR1 is KGHSH, CDR2 LQKENI. V was pared by 2 bases and J by 0 bases, with 3 bases of the junction left unmatched. This CDR3 is 17 amino acids long. For the CDR3, the DNA is TGTGCCAGCTCACCAACCGGGACAGGGGCGAACACCGGGGAGCTGTTTTTT. Translated: CASSPTGTGANTGELFF.